This T cell receptor beta chain was identified during a study of shared clonotypes between healthy human individuals. Generated by immunoSEQ multiplex PCR, the TCRdb table keeps only in-frame clones and is missing some. The repertoire holds about 1 million clones, with roughly 75% as singletons. This clone was found a few times. Germline-derived CDR1 and CDR2 are SGHRS and YFSETQ. Trimming shortened V by 10 bases and J by 5 bases, and 21 bases separated the two germline ends. The CDR3 sequence is 14 residues long. The source of this sequence is a young man in good health. This chain joins TRBV5-1 and TRBJ2-5, with D uncertain. Sequencing input: memory CD4+ T cells sorted from blood. Subset reported: CD45RA-negative fraction. CDR3 region: CASRMSDSMETQYF. In DNA form, the CDR3 reads TGCGCCTCCCGGATGTCTGACTCGATGGAGACCCAGTACTTC.